A single sample is the source of the 21 T cell receptor beta chains below, sequenced in a study of blood T cell repertoires in COVID-19. Measured with immunoSEQ multiplex PCR; TCRdb has only the in-frame clones, and not every one. The sample yields about 500,000 clones, roughly nine tenths seen once. Material: peripheral blood. The receptors were sampled from a woman between 50 and 59 years old with COVID-19, enrolled during active disease.

The genes are TRBV29-1 and TRBJ1-1; D is unresolved. From germline, CDR1 is SQVTM and CDR2 ANQGSEA. Trimming removed 7 bases from V and 5 bases from J, with 17 bases in between. The CDR3 has 13 residues. The CDR3 sequence is CSAAEGARTEAFF. The DNA of the CDR3 is TGCAGCGCCGCCGAGGGAGCGCGGACTGAAGCTTTCTTT.

The chain has TRBV9 and TRBJ1-4; D not resolved. CDR3 length: 15 amino acids. Germline V CDR1 and CDR2: SGDLS, YYNGEE. V dropped 3 bases and J dropped 3 bases, with 12 bases sitting between them. As DNA, the CDR3 is TGTGCCAGCAGCGCAACCGGGTTGGCTAATGAAAAACTGTTTTTT. It specifies CASSATGLANEKLFF. The whole variable domain, filled in from reference TRBV9 and TRBJ1-4, reads DSGVTQTPKHLITATGQRVTLRCSPRSGDLSVYWYQQSLDQGLQFLIQYYNGEERAKGNILERFSAQQFPDLHSELNLSSLELGDSALYFCASSATGLANEKLFFGSGTQLSVL.

The V call is TRBV29-1, the J call TRBJ1-5, with TRBD1 identical over 12 bases. The CDR3 loop spans 15 amino acids. Trimming removed 0 bases from V and 7 bases from J; junction bases left unmatched: 4. CDR1 is SQVTM, CDR2 ANQGSEA, per germline. Here the CDR3 reads CSVEEGTGGEQPQHF. DNA for the CDR3: TGCAGCGTTGAAGAAGGGACAGGGGGCGAACAGCCCCAGCATTTT.

V gene TRBV4-1 combines with J gene TRBJ1-4; D is ambiguous. Germline CDR1 reads MGHRA; CDR2 reads YSYEKL. Trimming stripped 1 base from V and 8 bases from J, with 17 bases between. CDR3 length equals 16 residues. In DNA form, the CDR3 reads TGCGCCAGCAGCCAAGGGGAGTCGTTCGGTTGGGAAAAACTGTTTTTT. It yields the protein CASSQGESFGWEKLFF.

The rearrangement links TRBV27 to TRBJ1-1, with TRBD1 matching over 10 bases. The V and J ends lost 6 bases and 11 bases, in that order; junction bases with no gene match: 3. Germline values: CDR1 MNHEY, CDR2 SMNVEV (reference sequence). This CDR3 region has 11 residues. The CDR3 DNA reads TGTGCCAGCAGGACAGGGGGCTGGGCTTTCTTT. It translates to CASRTGGWAFF.

This clone was counted once. The chain recombines TRBV9 with TRBJ1-4; 9 bases line up with TRBD1. This CDR3 comprises 14 residues. V dropped 3 bases and J dropped 8; count of bases not matched to a gene: 5. Germline CDR1 SGDLS, CDR2 YYNGEE. CDR3 sequence (DNA): TGTGCCAGCAGCGCGGGGGACAGGGACGAAAAACTGTTTTTT. This translates into CASSAGDRDEKLFF.

This clone was counted a single time. The chain uses TRBV2 and TRBJ2-7, with D perhaps matching TRBD1 (6 bases). Germline V gene lookup returns CDR1 SNHLY and CDR2 FYNNEI. The CDR3 is 14 residues long. Trimming removed 5 bases at V and 2 bases at J, with 13 bases between. CDR3 in DNA: TGTGCCAGCAGTCCCGGGACACCAACCTACGAGCAGTACTTC. The encoded protein is CASSPGTPTYEQYF.

The chain recombines TRBV19 with TRBJ1-2; the match to TRBD1 covers 9 bases. With V trimmed by 9 bases and J by 2 bases, 4 bases remained unmatched. In germline, CDR1 is LNHDA, CDR2 SQIVND (reference sequence). This CDR3 has 13 amino acids. Here the CDR3 reads CASNDRGNYGYTF. For the CDR3, the DNA is TGTGCCAGCAATGACAGGGGGAACTATGGCTACACCTTC.

This clone was detected a few times. The chain links TRBV28 to TRBJ1-1, with D perhaps TRBD1 (5 bases). V was cut by 6 bases and J by 11 bases, with 25 bases left in between. CDR3 size: 15 residues. Germline-derived CDR1 and CDR2 are MDHEN and SYDVKM. The CDR3 here is CASSRRAAGPGEAFF. DNA for the CDR3: TGTGCCAGCAGCCGCCGGGCTGCGGGGCCCGGGGAGGCTTTCTTT. Drawing the rest from reference TRBV28 and TRBJ1-1, the complete variable domain is DVKVTQSSRYLVKRTGEKVFLECVQDMDHENMFWYRQDPGLGLRLIYFSYDVKMKEKGDIPEGYSVSREKKERFSLILESASTNQTSMYLCASSRRAAGPGEAFFGQGTRLTVV.

The genes are TRBV6-5 and TRBJ2-1; 8 positions match TRBD2. The CDR3 runs 15 residues. The germline CDR1 and CDR2 sequences are MNHEY and SVGAGI. The trim removed 6 bases at V and 7 bases at J, leaving 11 bases unmatched. Written as DNA, the CDR3 is TGTGCCAGCAGCCGCCAGGCGGGGGGCCAGAATGAGCAGTTCTTC. Translated, it gives CASSRQAGGQNEQFF.

The chain links TRBV5-1 to TRBJ2-3, with D possibly matching TRBD1 (6 bases). There are 16 residues in the CDR3. Germline CDR1 and CDR2: SGHRS and YFSETQ. V lost 1 base and J 3 bases, leaving 15 bases between the germline ends. CDR3 in DNA: TGCGCCAGCAGCTTGTCTGTATCCCAGGGGACAGATACGCAGTATTTT. It encodes CASSLSVSQGTDTQYF.

The V and J genes are TRBV18 and TRBJ1-4, with TRBD1 as a possible D gene (6 bases). In germline, CDR1 is KGHSH, CDR2 LQKENI. The CDR3 extends over 15 amino acids. V was pared by 2 bases and J by 1 base, with 8 bases between. The CDR3 here is CASSPKDRTNEKLFF. The CDR3 bases are TGTGCCAGCTCACCAAAGGACAGAACTAATGAAAAACTGTTTTTT. Based on the CDR3 plus reference TRBV18 and TRBJ1-4, the full variable domain is NAGVMQNPRHLVRRRGQEARLRCSPMKGHSHVYWYRQLPEEGLKFMVYLQKENIIDESGMPKERFSAEFPKEGPSILRIQQVVRGDSAAYFCASSPKDRTNEKLFFGSGTQLSVL.

The chain couples TRBV2 to TRBJ2-1; TRBD1 aligns across 8 bases. The CDR3 consists of 15 residues. Trimming at V came to 6 bases and at J to 10 bases, leaving 14 bases not matched to a gene. Looked up from germline, CDR1 is SNHLY and CDR2 is FYNNEI. CDR3 residues: CASRASSSWDREQFF. In nucleotides, the CDR3 is TGTGCCAGCAGAGCTAGTTCGAGCTGGGACAGGGAGCAGTTCTTC.

As regards this clone: At the DNA level, this CDR3 is encoded by other sequences in the same sample as well. This rearrangement joins TRBV5-1 to TRBJ1-1; TRBD1 matches 8 bases. This CDR3 has 14 residues. With 4 bases clipped from V and 1 base from J, the junction kept 3 bases outside the gene matches. Germline V gives CDR1 SGHRS, CDR2 YFSETQ. DNA for the CDR3: TGCGCCAGCAGCCCGGACAGGGCGAACACTGAAGCTTTCTTT. Its translation is CASSPDRANTEAFF.

The rearrangement joins TRBV6-1 to TRBJ1-2, with 8 bases that match TRBD1. This CDR3 spans 15 amino acids. The J segment lost 7 bases and the V segment lost 1 base, leaving 8 bases of the junction unmatched. Germline V gene lookup returns CDR1 MNHNS and CDR2 SASEGT. CDR3 DNA: TGTGCCAGCAGTGAAGTAGCACAGGGGGTTGGTGGCTACACCTTC. Residues: CASSEVAQGVGGYTF.

The chain employs TRBV5-1 and TRBJ1-2; D possibly corresponds to TRBD1 (6 bases). Germline V gene sequence: CDR1 SGHRS, CDR2 YFSETQ. Trimming pared 0 bases from V and 0 bases from J, leaving 9 bases between. The CDR3 runs 15 residues. DNA of the CDR3: TGCGCCAGCAGCTTGGTACAGGGAGCTAACTATGGCTACACCTTC. Residues: CASSLVQGANYGYTF.

The gene calls are TRBV28 and TRBJ2-7; 7 nucleotides align to TRBD2. V gave up 8 bases and J gave up 0 bases; unmatched junction bases: 13. The CDR3 length is 16 residues. Germline CDR1 is MDHEN and CDR2 is SYDVKM. Here the CDR3 DNA reads TGTGCCAGCGGGGGGGGGACCGCCAGTTACTCCTACGAGCAGTACTTC. As protein: CASGGGTASYSYEQYF.

V is TRBV30 and J is TRBJ1-1; the D gene is possibly TRBD1 (6 bases). This CDR3 is 14 amino acids long. V was shortened by 0 bases and J by 5 bases, with 13 bases between the two germline ends. Germline V lookup: CDR1 GTSNPN, CDR2 SVGIG (reference sequence). In DNA form, the CDR3 reads TGTGCCTGGAGTGTATCCAGGGGTAGAACTGAAGCTTTCTTT. Its protein is CAWSVSRGRTEAFF.

J is TRBJ2-7 and V is TRBV5-1, with 10 bases identical to TRBD2. CDR1 is SGHRS, CDR2 YFSETQ, per germline. This CDR3 is 15 amino acids long. The V gene end was trimmed by 3 bases and the J gene end by 6 bases; junction bases not matched to a gene: 9. CDR3 sequence: CASSSGGTSGAEQYF. CDR3 sequence (DNA): TGCGCCAGCAGCTCTGGGGGCACTAGCGGGGCCGAGCAGTACTTC.

This clone has just a few counts. J is TRBJ2-7 and V is TRBV7-9, with TRBD2 as a possible D gene (5 bases). The ends were cut back, 4 bases at V and 4 bases at J, with 11 bases in the middle. Germline V CDR1 and CDR2: SEHNR, FQNEAQ (reference sequence). The CDR3 sequence is 13 residues long. In nucleotides, the CDR3 is TGTGCCAGCAGCTCCCGGACTTCTTACGAGCAGTACTTC. Protein sequence: CASSSRTSYEQYF.

This clone showed up just once. The chain is built from TRBV27 and TRBJ1-2; maybe TRBD1 (5 bases). Trimming cost V 5 bases and J 1 base, with 17 bases left between them. The CDR3 extends over 16 amino acids. CDR1 and CDR2 from the germline V gene are MNHEY and SMNVEV (reference sequence). The CDR3 region is CASSRMAGRRNYGYTF. CDR3 nucleotide sequence: TGTGCCAGCAGTCGGATGGCGGGACGGCGTAACTATGGCTACACCTTC.